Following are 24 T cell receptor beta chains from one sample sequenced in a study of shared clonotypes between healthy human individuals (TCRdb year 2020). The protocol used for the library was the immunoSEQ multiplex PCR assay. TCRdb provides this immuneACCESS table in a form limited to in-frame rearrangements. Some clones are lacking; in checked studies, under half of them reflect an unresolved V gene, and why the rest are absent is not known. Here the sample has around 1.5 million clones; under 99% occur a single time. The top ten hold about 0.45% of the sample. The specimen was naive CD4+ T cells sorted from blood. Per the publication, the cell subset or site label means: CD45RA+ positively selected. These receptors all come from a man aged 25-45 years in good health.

CDR3 region: CASSLSGLGYEQYF. In DNA form, the CDR3 reads TGTGCCAGCAGTTTGTCTGGCCTAGGATACGAGCAGTACTTC. The chain carries TRBV28 and TRBJ2-7; the D is unclear. Germline V lookup: CDR1 MDHEN, CDR2 SYDVKM. V dropped 3 bases and J dropped 4 bases, with 13 bases sitting between them. The CDR3 covers 14 residues.

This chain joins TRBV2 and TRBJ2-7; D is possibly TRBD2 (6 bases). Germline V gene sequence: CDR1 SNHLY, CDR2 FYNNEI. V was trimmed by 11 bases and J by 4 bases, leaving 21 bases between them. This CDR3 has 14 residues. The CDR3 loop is CASERDFRTYEQYF. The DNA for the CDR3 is TGTGCCTCCGAAAGGGACTTTCGAACATACGAGCAGTACTTC.

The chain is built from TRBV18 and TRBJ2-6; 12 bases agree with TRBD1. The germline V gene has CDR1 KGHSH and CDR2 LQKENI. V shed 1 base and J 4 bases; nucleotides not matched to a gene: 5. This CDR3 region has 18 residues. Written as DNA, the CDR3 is TGTGCCAGCTCACCACTAAGGGACAGGGGGCTAGGGGCCAACGTCCTGACTTTC. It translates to CASSPLRDRGLGANVLTF.

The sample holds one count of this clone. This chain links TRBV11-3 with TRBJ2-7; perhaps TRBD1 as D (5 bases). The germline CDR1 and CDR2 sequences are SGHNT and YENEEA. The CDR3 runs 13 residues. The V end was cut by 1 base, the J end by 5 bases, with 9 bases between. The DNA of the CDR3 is TGTGCCAGCAGCTTAGGGAGCAGGGACGAGCAGTACTTC. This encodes CASSLGSRDEQYF.

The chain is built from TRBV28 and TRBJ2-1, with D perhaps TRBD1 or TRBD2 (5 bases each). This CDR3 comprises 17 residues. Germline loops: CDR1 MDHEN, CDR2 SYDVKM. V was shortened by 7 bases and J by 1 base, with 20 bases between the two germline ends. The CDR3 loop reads CASKGLWWDVSYNEQFF. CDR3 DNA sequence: TGTGCCAGCAAAGGGCTCTGGTGGGACGTATCCTACAATGAGCAGTTCTTC.

This CDR3 is CAWSVARGYGYTF. The CDR3 DNA follows: TGTGCCTGGAGTGTAGCCCGAGGGTATGGCTACACCTTC. V gene TRBV30 combines with J gene TRBJ1-2; D not certain. V was shortened by 0 bases and J by 5 bases, with 10 bases between the two germline ends. The CDR3 is 13 residues long. The germline gives CDR1 GTSNPN, CDR2 SVGIG (reference sequence).

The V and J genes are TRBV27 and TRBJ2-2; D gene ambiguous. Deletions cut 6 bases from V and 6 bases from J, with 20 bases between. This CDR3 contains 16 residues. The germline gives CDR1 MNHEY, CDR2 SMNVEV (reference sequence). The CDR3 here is CASSRFGRATPGELFF. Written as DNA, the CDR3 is TGTGCCAGCAGCAGGTTCGGGCGAGCTACCCCCGGGGAGCTGTTTTTT.

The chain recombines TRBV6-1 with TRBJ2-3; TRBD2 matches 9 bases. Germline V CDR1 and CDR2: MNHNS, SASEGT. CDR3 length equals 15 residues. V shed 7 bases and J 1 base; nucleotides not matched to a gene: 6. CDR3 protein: CASKFRGRGTDTQYF. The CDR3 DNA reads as TGTGCCAGCAAATTCCGCGGGAGGGGCACAGATACGCAGTATTTT.

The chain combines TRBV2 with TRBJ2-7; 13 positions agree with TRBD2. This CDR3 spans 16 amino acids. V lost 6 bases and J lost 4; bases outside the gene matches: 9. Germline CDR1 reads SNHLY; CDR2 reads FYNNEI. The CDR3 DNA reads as TGTGCCAGCAGAGCCCCGGGACTAGCGGGAAATTACGAGCAGTACTTC. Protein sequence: CASRAPGLAGNYEQYF. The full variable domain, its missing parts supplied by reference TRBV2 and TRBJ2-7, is EPEVTQTPSHQVTQMGQEVILRCVPISNHLYFYWYRQILGQKVEFLVSFYNNEISEKSEIFDDQFSVERPDGSNFTLKIRSTKLEDSAMYFCASRAPGLAGNYEQYFGPGTRLTVT.

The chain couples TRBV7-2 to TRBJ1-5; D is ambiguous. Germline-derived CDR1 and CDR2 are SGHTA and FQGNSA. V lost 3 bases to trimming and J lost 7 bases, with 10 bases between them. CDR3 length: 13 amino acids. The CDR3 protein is CASSFGTDQPQHF. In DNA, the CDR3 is TGTGCCAGCAGCTTTGGAACGGACCAGCCCCAGCATTTT.

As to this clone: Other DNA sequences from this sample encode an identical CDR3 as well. CDR3 in amino acids: CASSPPGGETQYF. The CDR3 nucleotides read TGTGCCAGCTCACCACCGGGCGGAGAGACCCAGTACTTC. The chain uses TRBV18 and TRBJ2-5; D call uncertain. V lost 0 bases and J lost 4, with 6 bases in between. The CDR3 extends over 13 amino acids. Germline CDR1 is KGHSH and CDR2 is LQKENI.

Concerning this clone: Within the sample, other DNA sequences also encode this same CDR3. CDR3 region: CASSSGLGGTGELFF. CDR3 nucleotides: TGCGCCAGCAGCTCGGGACTAGGTGGAACCGGGGAGCTGTTTTTT. V and J are TRBV5-1 and TRBJ2-2, with 8 bases lining up with TRBD2. The CDR3 consists of 15 residues. The V gene's germline CDR1 is SGHRS and CDR2 YFSETQ. The V gene end was trimmed by 3 bases and the J gene end by 5 bases; junction bases not matched to a gene: 6.

CDR3 DNA: TGCGCCAGCAGCTTGGGACTAGCGGGGGTTACTAGCACAGATACGCAGTATTTT. Its translation: CASSLGLAGVTSTDTQYF. V is TRBV5-1 and J is TRBJ2-3; 12 nucleotides match TRBD2. The CDR3 length is 18 residues. CDR1 and CDR2 from the germline V gene are SGHRS and YFSETQ. The trim removed 0 bases at V and 0 bases at J, leaving 5 bases unmatched.

The CDR3 reads CASTLAGYEQYF. CDR3 in DNA: TGTGCCAGCACACTAGCGGGCTACGAGCAGTACTTC. This chain connects TRBV7-2 to TRBJ2-7; 9 bases agree with TRBD2. There are 12 residues in the CDR3. Germline-derived CDR1 and CDR2 are SGHTA and FQGNSA. The ends lost 7 bases at V and 3 bases at J; junction bases unmatched: 1.

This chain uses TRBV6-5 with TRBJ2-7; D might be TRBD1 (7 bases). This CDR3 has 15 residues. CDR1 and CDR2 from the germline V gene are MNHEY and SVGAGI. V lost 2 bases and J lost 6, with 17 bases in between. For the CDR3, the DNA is TGTGCCAGCAGTTACGCCAGGGGGGCCCTAGGCGAGCAGTACTTC. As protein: CASSYARGALGEQYF.

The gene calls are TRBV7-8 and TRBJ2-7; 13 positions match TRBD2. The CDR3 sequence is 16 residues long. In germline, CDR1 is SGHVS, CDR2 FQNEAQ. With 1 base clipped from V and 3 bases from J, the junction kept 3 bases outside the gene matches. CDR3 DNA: TGTGCCAGCAGCTTAGAGGGACTAGCGGGAAGCTACGAGCAGTACTTC. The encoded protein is CASSLEGLAGSYEQYF. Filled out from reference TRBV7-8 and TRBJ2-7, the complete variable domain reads GAGVSQSPRYKVAKRGQDVALRCDPISGHVSLFWYQQALGQGPEFLTYFQNEAQLDKSGLPSDRFFAERPEGSVSTLKIQRTQQEDSAVYLCASSLEGLAGSYEQYFGPGTRLTVT.

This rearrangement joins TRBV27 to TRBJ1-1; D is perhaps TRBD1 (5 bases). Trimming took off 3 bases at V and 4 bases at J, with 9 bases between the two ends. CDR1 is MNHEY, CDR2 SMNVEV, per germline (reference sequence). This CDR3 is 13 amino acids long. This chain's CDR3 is CASSFQGVTEAFF. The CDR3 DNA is TGTGCCAGCAGTTTCCAGGGTGTCACTGAAGCTTTCTTT.

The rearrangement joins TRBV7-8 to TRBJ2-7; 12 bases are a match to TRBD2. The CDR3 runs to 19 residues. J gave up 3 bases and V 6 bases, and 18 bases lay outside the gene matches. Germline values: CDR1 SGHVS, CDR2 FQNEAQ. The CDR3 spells CASSLRASGRGGTVYEQYF. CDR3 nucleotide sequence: TGTGCCAGCAGTCTACGGGCTAGCGGGAGGGGAGGAACTGTCTACGAGCAGTACTTC.

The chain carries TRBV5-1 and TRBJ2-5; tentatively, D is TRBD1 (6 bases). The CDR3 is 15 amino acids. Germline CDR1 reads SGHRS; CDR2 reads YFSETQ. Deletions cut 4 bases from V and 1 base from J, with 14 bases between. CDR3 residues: CASSGGDGPQETQYF. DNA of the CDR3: TGCGCCAGCAGCGGGGGCGACGGACCCCAAGAGACCCAGTACTTC. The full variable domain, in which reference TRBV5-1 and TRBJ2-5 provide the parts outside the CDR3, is KAGVTQTPRYLIKTRGQQVTLSCSPISGHRSVSWYQQTPGQGLQFLFEYFSETQRNKGNFPGRFSGRQFSNSRSEMNVSTLELGDSALYLCASSGGDGPQETQYFGPGTRLLVL.

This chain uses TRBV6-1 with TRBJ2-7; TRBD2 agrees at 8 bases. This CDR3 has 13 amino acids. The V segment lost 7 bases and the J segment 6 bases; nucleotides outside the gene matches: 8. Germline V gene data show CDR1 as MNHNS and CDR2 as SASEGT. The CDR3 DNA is TGTGCCAGCACGCTCAGCGGGAGTCTCGAGCAGTACTTC. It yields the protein CASTLSGSLEQYF.

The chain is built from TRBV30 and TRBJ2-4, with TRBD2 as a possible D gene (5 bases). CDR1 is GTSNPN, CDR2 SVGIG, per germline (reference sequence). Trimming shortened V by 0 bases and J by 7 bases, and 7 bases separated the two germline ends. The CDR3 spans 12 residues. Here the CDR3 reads CAWSVGGNIQYF. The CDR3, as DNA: TGTGCCTGGAGTGTGGGCGGGAACATTCAGTACTTC.

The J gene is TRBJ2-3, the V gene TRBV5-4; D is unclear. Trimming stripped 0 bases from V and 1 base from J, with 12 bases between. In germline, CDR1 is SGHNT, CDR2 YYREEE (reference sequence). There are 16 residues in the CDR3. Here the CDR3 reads CASSLDSGRRTDTQYF. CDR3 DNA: TGTGCCAGCAGCTTGGATTCTGGTCGTCGCACAGATACGCAGTATTTT.

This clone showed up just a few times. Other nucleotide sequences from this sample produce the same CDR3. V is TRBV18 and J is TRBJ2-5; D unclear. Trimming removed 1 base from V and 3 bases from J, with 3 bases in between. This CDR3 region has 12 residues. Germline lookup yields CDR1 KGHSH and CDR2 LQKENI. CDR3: CASSPREETQYF. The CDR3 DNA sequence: TGTGCCAGCTCACCACGGGAAGAGACCCAGTACTTC.

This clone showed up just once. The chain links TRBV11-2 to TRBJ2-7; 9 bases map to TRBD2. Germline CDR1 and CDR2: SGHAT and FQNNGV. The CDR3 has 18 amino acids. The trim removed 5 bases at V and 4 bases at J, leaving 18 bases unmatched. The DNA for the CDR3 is TGTGCCAGCAGCCAACTATCCGCGTGGGCTAGCGGGAAATACGAGCAGTACTTC. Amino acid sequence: CASSQLSAWASGKYEQYF.